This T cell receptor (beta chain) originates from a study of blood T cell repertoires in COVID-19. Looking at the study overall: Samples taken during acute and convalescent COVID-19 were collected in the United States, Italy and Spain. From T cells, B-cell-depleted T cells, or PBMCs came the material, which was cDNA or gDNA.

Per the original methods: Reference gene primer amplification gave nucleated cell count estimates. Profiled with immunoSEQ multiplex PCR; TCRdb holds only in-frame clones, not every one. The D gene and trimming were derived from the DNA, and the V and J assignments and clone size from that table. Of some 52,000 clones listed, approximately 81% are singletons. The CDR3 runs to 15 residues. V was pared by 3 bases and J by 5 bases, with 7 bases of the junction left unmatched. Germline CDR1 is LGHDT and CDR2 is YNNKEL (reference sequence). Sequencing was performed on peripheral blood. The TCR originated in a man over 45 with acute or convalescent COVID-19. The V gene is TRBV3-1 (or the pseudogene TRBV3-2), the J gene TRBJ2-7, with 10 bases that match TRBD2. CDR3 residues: CASSQELAGLNEQYF. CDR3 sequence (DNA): TGTGCCAGCAGCCAGGAACTAGCGGGATTGAACGAGCAGTACTTC.